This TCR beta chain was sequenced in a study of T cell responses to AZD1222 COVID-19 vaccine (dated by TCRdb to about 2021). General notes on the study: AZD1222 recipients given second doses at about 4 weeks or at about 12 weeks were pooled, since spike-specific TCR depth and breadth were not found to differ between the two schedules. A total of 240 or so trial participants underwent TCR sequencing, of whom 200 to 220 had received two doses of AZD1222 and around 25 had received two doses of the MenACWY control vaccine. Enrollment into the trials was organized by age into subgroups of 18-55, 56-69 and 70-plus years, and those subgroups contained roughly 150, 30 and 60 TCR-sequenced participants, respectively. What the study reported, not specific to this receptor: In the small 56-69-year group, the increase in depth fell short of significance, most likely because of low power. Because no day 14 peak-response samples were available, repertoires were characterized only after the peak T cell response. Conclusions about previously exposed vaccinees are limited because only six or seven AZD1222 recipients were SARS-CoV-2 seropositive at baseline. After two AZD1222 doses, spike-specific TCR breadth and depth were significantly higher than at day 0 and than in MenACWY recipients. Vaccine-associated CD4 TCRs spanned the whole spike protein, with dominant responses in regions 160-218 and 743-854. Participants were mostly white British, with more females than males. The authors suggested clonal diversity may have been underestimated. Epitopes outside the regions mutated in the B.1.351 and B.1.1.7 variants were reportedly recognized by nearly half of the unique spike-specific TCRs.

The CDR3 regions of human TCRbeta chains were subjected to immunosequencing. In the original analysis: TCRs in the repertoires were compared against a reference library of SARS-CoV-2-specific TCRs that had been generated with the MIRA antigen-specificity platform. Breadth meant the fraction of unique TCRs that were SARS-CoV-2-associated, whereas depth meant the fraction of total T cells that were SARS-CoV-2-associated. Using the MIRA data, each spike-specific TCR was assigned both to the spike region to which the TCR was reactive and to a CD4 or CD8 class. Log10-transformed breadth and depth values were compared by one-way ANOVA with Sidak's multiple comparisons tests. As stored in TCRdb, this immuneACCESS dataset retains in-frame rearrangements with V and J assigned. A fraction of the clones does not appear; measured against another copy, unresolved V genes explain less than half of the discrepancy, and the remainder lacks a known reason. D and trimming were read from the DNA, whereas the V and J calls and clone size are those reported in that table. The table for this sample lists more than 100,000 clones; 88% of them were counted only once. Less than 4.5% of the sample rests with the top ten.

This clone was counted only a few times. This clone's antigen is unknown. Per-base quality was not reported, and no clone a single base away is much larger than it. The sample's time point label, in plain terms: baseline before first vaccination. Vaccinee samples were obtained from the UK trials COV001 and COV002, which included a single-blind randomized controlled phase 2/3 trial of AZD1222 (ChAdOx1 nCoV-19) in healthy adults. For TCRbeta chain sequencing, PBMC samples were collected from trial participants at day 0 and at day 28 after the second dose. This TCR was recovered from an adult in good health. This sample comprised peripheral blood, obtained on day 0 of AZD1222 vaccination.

CDR3 reads: CASSLPDVRRVEAFF. The bases read TGCGCCAGCAGTCTCCCGGACGTTCGTAGGGTTGAAGCTTTCTTT. This chain joins TRBV23-1 to TRBJ1-1; the D gene lacks a confident call. TRBV23-1 belongs to the ORF category, with a function that is uncertain. The CDR3 contains 15 residues, cysteine and phenylalanine counted. The kept DNA is CDR3 alone, 45 bases in frame from the first base. Trimming removed 4 bases from V and 7 bases from J, leaving 19 bases between the germline ends.